One sample yielded the 27 T cell receptor beta chains listed below, sequenced in a study of T cell responses to AZD1222 COVID-19 vaccine. Profiled with immunoSEQ multiplex PCR; TCRdb holds only in-frame clones, not every one. This sample has approximately 120,000 clones; around 89% occur once, and the top ten carry roughly 4.2%. The specimen was peripheral blood, collected on day 0 of AZD1222 vaccination. The receptors were gathered from an adult in good health.

The CDR3 bases are TGTGCCAGCAGCTTCGAAAATTATGGCTACACCTTC. Amino acid sequence: CASSFENYGYTF. J is TRBJ1-2 and V is TRBV7-9; D is uncertain. Germline V gives CDR1 SEHNR, CDR2 FQNEAQ (reference sequence). The V gene lost 3 bases and the J gene lost 5 bases, with 7 bases spanning the gap. The CDR3 totals 12 residues.

This chain joins TRBV7-3 and TRBJ2-7, with D perhaps matching TRBD1 or TRBD2 (5 bases each). Between the trimmed V and J ends, which lost 0 bases and 4 bases, there was a span of 13 bases. This CDR3 is 15 amino acids long. Per the germline V gene, CDR1 is SGHTA and CDR2 is FQGTGA. DNA of the CDR3: TGTGCCAGCAGCTTAACTAGTGGGGGTACTTACGAGCAGTACTTC. It codes for CASSLTSGGTYEQYF. The full variable domain, rest sourced from reference TRBV7-3 and TRBJ2-7, is GAGVSQTPSNKVTEKGKYVELRCDPISGHTALYWYRQSLGQGPEFLIYFQGTGAADDSGLPNDRFFAVRPEGSVSTLKIQRTERGDSAVYLCASSLTSGGTYEQYFGPGTRLTVT.

This clone was seen just once. The chain has TRBV27 and TRBJ1-5, with a weak D call TRBD1 (5 bases). Germline loops: CDR1 MNHEY, CDR2 SMNVEV (reference sequence). V dropped 6 bases and J dropped 6 bases, with 12 bases sitting between them. CDR3 length: 13 amino acids. This chain's CDR3 is CASRLTVAQPQHF. The CDR3 DNA reads TGTGCCAGCAGGCTGACAGTCGCTCAGCCCCAGCATTTT.

This chain uses TRBV30 with TRBJ2-2; TRBD2 might be the D (6 bases). The germline V gene has CDR1 GTSNPN and CDR2 SVGIG (reference sequence). Trimming removed 6 bases at V and 6 bases at J, with 17 bases between. This CDR3 has 14 amino acids. The CDR3 sequence: CACFLGGAAGELFF. The CDR3 DNA sequence: TGTGCCTGCTTTTTGGGGGGAGCTGCCGGGGAGCTGTTTTTT.

V and J are TRBV6-5 and TRBJ2-5; perhaps TRBD2 as D (5 bases). Germline assignment: CDR1 MNHEY and CDR2 SVGAGI. The V gene lost 8 bases and the J gene lost 1 base, with 17 bases spanning the gap. There are 15 residues in the CDR3. In nucleotides, the CDR3 is TGTGCCAGCTCTAACCCGAGGGTATTCCAAGAGACCCAGTACTTC. Its translation is CASSNPRVFQETQYF.

The chain recombines TRBV18 with TRBJ2-3; 9 bases align to TRBD1. This CDR3 has 15 amino acids. The junction had 10 bases not matched to a gene; V was cut back by 6 bases and J by 6 bases. Germline V gene lookup returns CDR1 KGHSH and CDR2 LQKENI. The CDR3 DNA reads TGTGCCAGCTCCCAATCGGGACAGGGAGGCGATACGCAGTATTTT. As protein: CASSQSGQGGDTQYF.

V gene TRBV6-4 combines with J gene TRBJ2-5, with TRBD2 identical over 14 bases. The CDR3 covers 18 residues. Germline V gives CDR1 MRHNA, CDR2 SNTAGT. J lost 2 bases, V lost 5 bases, and 10 bases had no gene match. CDR3 sequence: CASSSGTSGGTIQETQYF. The CDR3 coding sequence is TGTGCCAGCAGTTCCGGGACTAGCGGGGGTACAATTCAAGAGACCCAGTACTTC.

The chain carries TRBV2 and TRBJ2-7; D is perhaps TRBD1 or TRBD2 (6 bases each). V was trimmed by 6 bases and J by 7 bases, leaving 22 bases between them. The length of the CDR3 is 15 residues. Germline CDR1 is SNHLY and CDR2 is FYNNEI. CDR3 amino acids: CASRNDRTMGGEQYF. Written as DNA, the CDR3 is TGTGCCAGCAGGAACGACAGGACCATGGGGGGTGAGCAGTACTTC.

The chain links TRBV5-5 to TRBJ1-2; possibly TRBD1 for D (5 bases). Deletions cut 0 bases from V and 7 bases from J, with 19 bases between. The germline CDR1 and CDR2 sequences are SGHKS and YYEKEE (reference sequence). The CDR3 totals 16 residues. The chain's CDR3 is CASSLVTAPALGGYTF. For the CDR3, the DNA is TGTGCCAGCAGCTTGGTGACAGCTCCTGCTTTGGGTGGCTACACCTTC.

The chain has TRBV3-1 (or the pseudogene TRBV3-2) and TRBJ1-6, with D possibly TRBD1 on 5 matching bases. Germline V lookup: CDR1 LGHDT, CDR2 YNNKEL (reference sequence). V lost 1 base to trimming and J lost 8 bases, with 6 bases between them. The CDR3 has 13 residues. In nucleotides, the CDR3 is TGTGCCAGCAGCCAAGGAGGGGATTCACCCCTCCACTTT. It encodes CASSQGGDSPLHF.

The chain joins TRBV20-1 to TRBJ1-1; D uncertain. Germline V gene sequence: CDR1 DFQATT, CDR2 SNEGSKA (reference sequence). The CDR3 runs to 11 residues. The V end was cut by 1 base, the J end by 7 bases, with 7 bases between. In DNA, the CDR3 is TGCAGTGCTAGAGGACCAGGTGAAGCTTTCTTT. This encodes CSARGPGEAFF.

The CDR3 DNA reads as TGTGCCAGCAGTAGGACAGAAAAAGAAAAACTGTTTTTT. It translates to CASSRTEKEKLFF. The V gene is TRBV25-1, the J gene TRBJ1-4; perhaps TRBD1 as D (6 bases). The CDR3 consists of 13 residues. Germline V CDR1 and CDR2: MGHDK, SYGVNS. V was shortened by 5 bases and J by 8 bases, with 12 bases between the two germline ends.

This chain joins TRBV21-1 and TRBJ1-2. TRBV21-1 is termed a pseudogene. The CDR3 has 15 amino acids. The CDR3 reads CASSTGLPPYVGYTF. In nucleotides, the CDR3 is TGTGCCAGCAGCACCGGACTTCCCCCCTATGTGGGCTACACCTTC.

The chain employs TRBV28 and TRBJ1-5; the D gene is possibly TRBD1 (5 bases). Deletions cut 2 bases from V and 3 bases from J, with 14 bases between. CDR3 length: 16 amino acids. Germline V CDR1 and CDR2: MDHEN, SYDVKM. The DNA for the CDR3 is TGTGCCAGCAGTTTAAGGGGAGAGGTCGCCAATCAGCCCCAGCATTTT. Translated: CASSLRGEVANQPQHF.

The chain uses TRBV30 and TRBJ1-5; no firm D call. Trimming pared 1 base from V and 7 bases from J, leaving 11 bases between. This CDR3 region has 13 residues. Germline CDR1 and CDR2: GTSNPN and SVGIG (reference sequence). CDR3 bases: TGTGCCTGGAGTGGGGCCTCCCGGCAGCCCCAGCATTTT. Its translation: CAWSGASRQPQHF.

This chain uses TRBV6-5 with TRBJ2-5; the D is unclear. The ends were cut back, 2 bases at V and 4 bases at J, with 8 bases in the middle. CDR1 is MNHEY and CDR2 is SVGAGI in the germline V gene. The CDR3 has 13 residues. The CDR3 sequence is CASSYTPGETQYF. Here the CDR3 DNA reads TGTGCCAGCAGTTACACCCCCGGAGAGACCCAGTACTTC.

The chain carries TRBV10-3 and TRBJ2-3; TRBD1 is a possible D gene (5 bases). Germline CDR1 and CDR2: ENHRY and SYGVKD. The CDR3 loop spans 12 amino acids. CDR3 in amino acids: CAGAGGTDTQYF. CDR3 nucleotides: TGTGCAGGGGCCGGTGGCACAGATACGCAGTATTTT.

The V gene is TRBV27, the J gene TRBJ2-2, with D uncertain. The CDR3 length is 13 residues. Trimming stripped 6 bases from V and 7 bases from J, with 12 bases between. CDR1 and CDR2 (germline): MNHEY, SMNVEV (reference sequence). CDR3 region: CASSPSLSGELFF. CDR3 DNA: TGTGCCAGCAGCCCTTCATTGAGCGGGGAGCTGTTTTTT.

J is TRBJ2-1 and V is TRBV6-5; TRBD2 might be the D (6 bases). The V and J ends lost 0 bases and 6 bases respectively, with 12 bases between them. In germline, CDR1 is MNHEY, CDR2 SVGAGI. The CDR3 is made up of 15 amino acids. CDR3 nucleotides: TGTGCCAGCAGTTACTCCGGACTAACGATCAATGAGCAGTTCTTC. This translates into CASSYSGLTINEQFF.

The chain uses TRBV20-1 and TRBJ2-3; TRBD2 is a possible D gene (6 bases). This CDR3 is built from 11 residues. CDR1 is DFQATT and CDR2 is SNEGSKA in the germline V gene (reference sequence). V was pared by 7 bases and J by 5 bases, with 10 bases between. The CDR3 here is CSGGVQDTQYF. CDR3 nucleotide sequence: TGCAGTGGGGGGGTGCAAGATACGCAGTATTTT.

This clone appeared once. The chain joins TRBV10-3 to TRBJ2-5, with 7 bases identical to TRBD2. The germline CDR1 and CDR2 sequences are ENHRY and SYGVKD. CDR3 length: 15 amino acids. Trimming cost V 9 bases and J 3 bases; bases outside gene matches: 13. This CDR3 reads CAIRRTGTTKETQYF. The CDR3 region has the DNA TGTGCCATTAGGAGGACCGGGACTACCAAAGAGACCCAGTACTTC.

This chain connects TRBV6-5 to TRBJ2-7; D is unclear. CDR3 size: 11 residues. CDR1 is MNHEY and CDR2 is SVGAGI in the germline V gene. Trimming pared 7 bases from V and 4 bases from J, leaving 8 bases between. CDR3: CASIGLYEQYF. CDR3 DNA: TGTGCCAGCATTGGGTTGTACGAGCAGTACTTC.

This clone has just one count. This sequence joins TRBV9 and TRBJ1-3; perhaps TRBD1 as D (6 bases). Deletions cut 0 bases from V and 3 bases from J, with 13 bases between. The germline CDR1 and CDR2 sequences are SGDLS and YYNGEE. The CDR3 covers 16 residues. In DNA, the CDR3 is TGTGCCAGCAGCGTAGGGCGGGGGCTGGGTGGAAACACCATATATTTT. This sequence encodes CASSVGRGLGGNTIYF.

This sequence joins TRBV5-4 and TRBJ1-6, with a possible D match to TRBD1 (6 bases). The V and J ends lost 7 bases and 8 bases respectively, with 13 bases between them. From germline, CDR1 is SGHNT and CDR2 YYREEE (reference sequence). The CDR3 totals 13 residues. The CDR3 here is CASRDTIDSPLHF. In nucleotides, the CDR3 is TGTGCCAGCCGGGACACCATTGATTCACCCCTCCACTTT. The full variable domain, completed using reference TRBV5-4 and TRBJ1-6, is ETGVTQSPTHLIKTRGQQVTLRCSSQSGHNTVSWYQQALGQGPQFIFQYYREEENGRGNFPPRFSGLQFPNYSSELNVNALELDDSALYLCASRDTIDSPLHFGNGTRLTVT.

The genes are TRBV27 and TRBJ2-5; D possibly corresponds to TRBD1 (6 bases). The germline CDR1 and CDR2 sequences are MNHEY and SMNVEV (reference sequence). V lost 5 bases and J 2 bases, leaving 12 bases between the germline ends. CDR3 size: 14 residues. CDR3 DNA: TGTGCCAGCAGTAGGGGACAACAACAAGAGACCCAGTACTTC. This encodes CASSRGQQQETQYF.

V is TRBV19 and J is TRBJ1-1; weak D call: TRBD1 (6 bases). CDR3 size: 12 residues. Germline CDR1 and CDR2: LNHDA and SQIVND (reference sequence). Trimming removed 10 bases from V and 10 bases from J, with 19 bases in between. Here the CDR3 reads CATQGTMGSAFF. CDR3 nucleotide sequence: TGTGCCACCCAGGGGACAATGGGGTCAGCTTTCTTT.

The chain links TRBV28 to TRBJ2-7; 9 positions match TRBD1. The CDR3 covers 16 residues. Germline CDR1 reads MDHEN; CDR2 reads SYDVKM. With V trimmed by 5 bases and J by 0 bases, 8 bases remained unmatched. CDR3 loop: CASSGGQGYASYEQYF. In nucleotides, the CDR3 is TGTGCCAGCAGTGGGGGACAGGGCTACGCCTCCTACGAGCAGTACTTC.